Following are 17 T cell receptor beta chains from one sample sequenced in a study of shared clonotypes between healthy human individuals. Sequencing was performed with immunoSEQ multiplex PCR; in TCRdb, only in-frame clones are kept and a portion is missing. The repertoire includes about 770,000 clones, roughly 72% of them detected once, and approximately 1.7% sits in the top ten. Material: memory CD4+ T cells sorted from blood. Subset of the sample: CD45RA-negative fraction. The receptors derive from a woman aged 25 to 45 in good health.

This chain links TRBV28 with TRBJ2-1; perhaps TRBD2 as D (5 bases). From germline, CDR1 is MDHEN and CDR2 SYDVKM. The CDR3 is 11 residues long. V lost 5 bases to trimming and J lost 12 bases, with 11 bases between them. The CDR3 region is CASSRGIRQFF. The CDR3 DNA reads TGTGCCAGCAGTCGGGGAATACGGCAGTTCTTC. Full variable domain (rest looked up from reference TRBV28 and TRBJ2-1): DVKVTQSSRYLVKRTGEKVFLECVQDMDHENMFWYRQDPGLGLRLIYFSYDVKMKEKGDIPEGYSVSREKKERFSLILESASTNQTSMYLCASSRGIRQFFGPGTRLTVL.

The count of this clone is one. This rearrangement joins TRBV2 to TRBJ2-5; 8 nucleotides align to TRBD2. Looked up from germline, CDR1 is SNHLY and CDR2 is FYNNEI. The CDR3 length is 16 residues. Losses at the gene ends were 8 bases for V and 1 base for J; bases not matched to a gene: 12. The CDR3 loop is CASSRGSGAPQETQYF. The CDR3, as DNA: TGTGCCAGCTCTCGGGGTAGCGGGGCCCCCCAAGAGACCCAGTACTTC.

The chain links TRBV28 to TRBJ1-2, with 7 positions matching TRBD1. Per germline, CDR1 MDHEN and CDR2 SYDVKM. The V gene end was trimmed by 3 bases and the J gene end by 4 bases; junction bases not matched to a gene: 5. The CDR3 covers 14 residues. Here the CDR3 reads CASSFGTAFYGYTF. The DNA for the CDR3 is TGTGCCAGCAGTTTCGGGACAGCCTTCTATGGCTACACCTTC.

A remark on this clone: Other DNA variants within this sample encode the same CDR3. The chain employs TRBV5-4 and TRBJ2-7; the match to TRBD2 covers 11 bases. This CDR3 has 14 amino acids. From germline, CDR1 is SGHNT and CDR2 YYREEE (reference sequence). Trimming at V came to 3 bases and at J to 3 bases, leaving 2 bases not matched to a gene. The CDR3 bases are TGTGCCAGCAGCTCCGGACTAGCGGGCTACGAGCAGTACTTC. Amino acid sequence: CASSSGLAGYEQYF.

The chain joins TRBV14 to TRBJ2-7; 7 positions agree with TRBD2. The CDR3 is 15 residues long. V shed 4 bases and J 0 bases; nucleotides not matched to a gene: 6. The germline V gene has CDR1 SGHDN and CDR2 FVKESK. CDR3 sequence reads: CASSRSAGISYEQYF. CDR3 DNA: TGTGCCAGCAGCCGGTCAGCGGGGATCTCCTACGAGCAGTACTTC.

The chain uses TRBV28 and TRBJ1-4, with 7 bases fitting TRBD1. The CDR3 is made up of 14 amino acids. Per the germline V gene, CDR1 is MDHEN and CDR2 is SYDVKM. The ends lost 2 bases at V and 7 bases at J; junction bases unmatched: 4. The DNA of the CDR3 is TGTGCCAGCAGTTTAAAGGGGGCTGGTGAAAAACTGTTTTTT. Translating gives CASSLKGAGEKLFF.

For this clone: The same CDR3 also results from other DNA sequences found in this sample. J is TRBJ2-6 and V is TRBV27; D call uncertain. Trimming left V 3 bases short and J 2 bases short, with 8 bases between. The CDR3 is made up of 15 amino acids. Germline CDR1 MNHEY, CDR2 SMNVEV (reference sequence). Written as DNA, the CDR3 is TGTGCCAGCAGTTTTTGGGGAACTGGGGCCAACGTCCTGACTTTC. Translation gives CASSFWGTGANVLTF. Full variable domain (missing parts from reference TRBV27 and TRBJ2-6): EAQVTQNPRYLITVTGKKLTVTCSQNMNHEYMSWYRQDPGLGLRQIYYSMNVEVTDKGDVPEGYKVSRKEKRNFPLILESPSPNQTSLYFCASSFWGTGANVLTFGAGSRLTVL.

This clone was observed a handful of times. V usage is TRBV27 and J usage is TRBJ2-1, with a tentative D call TRBD1 (6 bases). With 6 bases removed from V and 7 bases from J, the gap between germline ends came to 19 bases. This CDR3 comprises 15 residues. The germline V gene has CDR1 MNHEY and CDR2 SMNVEV (reference sequence). CDR3 residues: CASSVKNREPNEQFF. The CDR3 nucleotides are TGTGCCAGCAGCGTCAAGAACAGGGAGCCGAATGAGCAGTTCTTC.

The V gene is TRBV5-6, the J gene TRBJ1-2; TRBD1 is a possible D gene (6 bases). The V gene's germline CDR1 is SGHDT and CDR2 YYEEEE. The CDR3 is made up of 15 amino acids. V lost 0 bases, J lost 3 bases, and 12 bases lay in between. For the CDR3, the DNA is TGTGCCAGCAGCTTGGTTCAGGGGATCGACTATGGCTACACCTTC. Its protein product is CASSLVQGIDYGYTF.

In its sample, this clone was seen a few times. The chain uses TRBV7-2 and TRBJ2-3; D may match TRBD1 or TRBD2 (5 bases each). With 5 bases removed from V and 2 bases from J, the gap between germline ends came to 14 bases. The CDR3 totals 15 residues. Germline loops: CDR1 SGHTA, CDR2 FQGNSA. The CDR3 loop is CASSPGRRATDTQYF. CDR3 nucleotide sequence: TGTGCCAGCAGCCCAGGGAGACGCGCCACAGATACGCAGTATTTT.

V is TRBV7-2 and J is TRBJ2-7; TRBD2 agrees at 12 bases. CDR1 SGHTA and CDR2 FQGNSA come from the germline V gene. Losses at the gene ends were 3 bases for V and 6 bases for J; bases not matched to a gene: 12. The CDR3 length is 17 residues. CDR3 residues: CASSLPTSSGRGGEQYF. Written as DNA, the CDR3 is TGTGCCAGCAGCTTGCCCACCTCTAGCGGGAGGGGAGGCGAGCAGTACTTC. Full variable domain (remainder filled in from reference TRBV7-2 and TRBJ2-7): GAGVSQSPSNKVTEKGKDVELRCDPISGHTALYWYRQSLGQGLEFLIYFQGNSAPDKSGLPSDRFSAERTGGSVSTLTIQRTQQEDSAVYLCASSLPTSSGRGGEQYFGPGTRLTVT.

The chain is built from TRBV7-9 and TRBJ2-7, with D perhaps TRBD2 (6 bases). V was trimmed by 7 bases and J by 6 bases, leaving 10 bases between them. This CDR3 region has 11 residues. CDR1 is SEHNR and CDR2 is FQNEAQ in the germline V gene (reference sequence). CDR3 bases: TGTGCCAGCACCACTAGCACCGAGCAGTACTTC. It encodes CASTTSTEQYF.

The chain joins TRBV6-5 to TRBJ1-4; D perhaps matches TRBD1 (5 bases). This CDR3 contains 14 residues. CDR1 is MNHEY, CDR2 SVGAGI, per germline. The V end was cut by 4 bases, the J end by 7 bases, with 13 bases between. In DNA form, the CDR3 reads TGTGCCAGCAGTTCGCAGGGTCTCGGTGAAAAACTGTTTTTT. Its protein is CASSSQGLGEKLFF.

The chain recombines TRBV5-1 with TRBJ2-2; no firm D call. The CDR3 length is 14 residues. Germline CDR1 and CDR2: SGHRS and YFSETQ. With 4 bases removed from V and 4 bases from J, the gap between germline ends came to 11 bases. The CDR3 bases are TGCGCCAGCAGCACCCTCCACACCACCGGGGAGCTGTTTTTT. Protein product: CASSTLHTTGELFF.

This clone was recorded a few times. The V and J genes are TRBV14 and TRBJ2-7; 7 positions agree with TRBD2. Germline CDR1 reads SGHDN; CDR2 reads FVKESK. J lost 1 base, V lost 5 bases, and 5 bases had no gene match. This CDR3 region has 14 residues. DNA of the CDR3: TGTGCCAGCAGCGCGGGAGTCCGATCCTACGAGCAGTACTTC. Residues: CASSAGVRSYEQYF.

The chain joins TRBV29-1 to TRBJ2-7; 8 bases line up with TRBD1. J was trimmed by 2 bases and V by 7 bases; bases with no gene match: 4. The CDR3 runs to 12 residues. Per the germline V gene, CDR1 is SQVTM and CDR2 is ANQGSEA. This CDR3 is CSAGQETYEQYF. The CDR3 DNA follows: TGCAGCGCGGGACAGGAGACCTACGAGCAGTACTTC.

The rearrangement joins TRBV11-2 to TRBJ1-5; weak D call: TRBD1 (5 bases). Per germline, CDR1 SGHAT and CDR2 FQNNGV. This CDR3 is 17 amino acids long. The ends were cut back, 1 base at V and 4 bases at J, with 17 bases in the middle. For the CDR3, the DNA is TGTGCCAGCAGCTTAGGGGAACCGGGACGGAGTAATCAGCCCCAGCATTTT. Protein product: CASSLGEPGRSNQPQHF.